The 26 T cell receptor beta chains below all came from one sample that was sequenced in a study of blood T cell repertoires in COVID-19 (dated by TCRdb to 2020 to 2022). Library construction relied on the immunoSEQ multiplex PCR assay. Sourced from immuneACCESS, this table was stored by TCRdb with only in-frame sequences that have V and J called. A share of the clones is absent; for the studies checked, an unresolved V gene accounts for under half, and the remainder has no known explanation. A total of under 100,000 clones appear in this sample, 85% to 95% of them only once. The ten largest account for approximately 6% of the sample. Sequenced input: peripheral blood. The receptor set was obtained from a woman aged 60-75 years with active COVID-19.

As DNA, the CDR3 is TGCAGTGCTAGTCCTAGCGGGGGGTTCCGAGAGACCCAGTACTTC. Translating it yields CSASPSGGFRETQYF. The chain uses TRBV20-1 and TRBJ2-5; 11 bases line up with TRBD2. The CDR3 is 15 amino acids. Germline V gives CDR1 DFQATT, CDR2 SNEGSKA (reference sequence). V dropped 3 bases and J dropped 4; count of bases not matched to a gene: 7.

This CDR3 is CASSLGGQGKIEKLFF. CDR3 DNA sequence: TGTGCCAGCAGCTTAGGTGGACAGGGGAAAATTGAAAAACTGTTTTTT. The V call is TRBV7-6, the J call TRBJ1-4; 9 bases fit TRBD1. The V segment lost 1 base and the J segment 7 bases; nucleotides outside the gene matches: 7. Looked up from germline, CDR1 is SGHVS and CDR2 is FNYEAQ. The CDR3 runs to 16 residues.

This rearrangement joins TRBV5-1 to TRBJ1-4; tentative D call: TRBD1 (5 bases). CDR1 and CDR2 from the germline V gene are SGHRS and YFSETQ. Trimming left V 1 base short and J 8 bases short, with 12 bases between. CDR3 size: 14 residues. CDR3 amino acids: CASSLRQGGEKLFF. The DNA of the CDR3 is TGCGCCAGCAGCTTGAGGCAGGGTGGGGAAAAACTGTTTTTT.

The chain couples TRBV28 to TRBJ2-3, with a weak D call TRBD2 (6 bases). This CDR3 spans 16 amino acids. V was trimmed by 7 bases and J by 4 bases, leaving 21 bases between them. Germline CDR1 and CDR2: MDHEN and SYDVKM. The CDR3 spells CASTHRFGSPPDTQYF. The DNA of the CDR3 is TGTGCCAGCACCCACCGCTTCGGGAGCCCACCAGATACGCAGTATTTT.

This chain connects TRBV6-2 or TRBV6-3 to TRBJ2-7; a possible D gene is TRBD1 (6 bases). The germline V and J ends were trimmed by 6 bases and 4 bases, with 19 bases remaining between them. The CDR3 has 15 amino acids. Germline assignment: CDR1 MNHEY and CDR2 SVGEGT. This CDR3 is CASSPIRGHSYEQYF. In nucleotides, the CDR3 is TGTGCCAGCAGCCCTATCAGGGGCCACTCGTACGAGCAGTACTTC.

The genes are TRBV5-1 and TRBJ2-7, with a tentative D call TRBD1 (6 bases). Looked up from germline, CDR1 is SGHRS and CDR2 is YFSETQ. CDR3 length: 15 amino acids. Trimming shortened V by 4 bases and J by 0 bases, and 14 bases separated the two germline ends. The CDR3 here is CASSPRQGTSYEQYF. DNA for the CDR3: TGCGCCAGCAGCCCCCGGCAGGGGACCTCCTACGAGCAGTACTTC.

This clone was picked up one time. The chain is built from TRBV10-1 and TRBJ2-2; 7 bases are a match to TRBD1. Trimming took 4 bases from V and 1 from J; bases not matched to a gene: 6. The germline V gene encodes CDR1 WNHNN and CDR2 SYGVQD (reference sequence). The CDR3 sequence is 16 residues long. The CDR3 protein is CASSGDRTWNTGELFF. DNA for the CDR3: TGCGCCAGCAGTGGGGACAGAACTTGGAACACCGGGGAGCTGTTTTTT.

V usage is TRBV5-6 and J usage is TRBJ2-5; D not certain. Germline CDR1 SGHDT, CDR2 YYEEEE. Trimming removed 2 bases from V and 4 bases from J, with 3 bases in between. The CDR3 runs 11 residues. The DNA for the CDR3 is TGTGCCAGCAGCTTCCGAGAGACCCAGTACTTC. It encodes CASSFRETQYF. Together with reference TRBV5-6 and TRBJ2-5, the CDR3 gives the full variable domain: DAGVTQSPTHLIKTRGQQVTLRCSPKSGHDTVSWYQQALGQGPQFIFQYYEEEERQRGNFPDRFSGHQFPNYSSELNVNALLLGDSALYLCASSFRETQYFGPGTRLLVL.

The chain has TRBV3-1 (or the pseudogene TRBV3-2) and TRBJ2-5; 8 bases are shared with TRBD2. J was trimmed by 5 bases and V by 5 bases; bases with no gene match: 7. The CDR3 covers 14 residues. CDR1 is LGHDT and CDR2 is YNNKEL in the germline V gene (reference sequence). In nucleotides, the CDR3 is TGTGCCAGCAGCAGGGTAGCGGGACTGGAGACCCAGTACTTC. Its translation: CASSRVAGLETQYF.

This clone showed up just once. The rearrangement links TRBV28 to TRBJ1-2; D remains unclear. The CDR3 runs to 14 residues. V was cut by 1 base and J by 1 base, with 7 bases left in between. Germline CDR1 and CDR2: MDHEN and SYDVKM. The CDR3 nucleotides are TGTGCCAGCAGTTTATTAGATAGTAACTATGGCTACACCTTC. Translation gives CASSLLDSNYGYTF.

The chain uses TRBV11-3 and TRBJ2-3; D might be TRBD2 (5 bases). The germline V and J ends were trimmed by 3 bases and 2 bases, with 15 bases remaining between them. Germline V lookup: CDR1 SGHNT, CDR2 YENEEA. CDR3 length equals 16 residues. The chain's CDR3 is CASSFGSGSSTDTQYF. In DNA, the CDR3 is TGTGCCAGCAGCTTTGGCAGCGGATCCTCCACAGATACGCAGTATTTT.

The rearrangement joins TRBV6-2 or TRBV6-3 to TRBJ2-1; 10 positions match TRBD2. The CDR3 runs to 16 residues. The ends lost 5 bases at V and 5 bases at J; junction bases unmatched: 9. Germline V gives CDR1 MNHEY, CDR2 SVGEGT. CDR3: CASSDPTSGVDNEQFF. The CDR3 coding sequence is TGTGCCAGCAGTGACCCTACTAGCGGGGTCGACAATGAGCAGTTCTTC.

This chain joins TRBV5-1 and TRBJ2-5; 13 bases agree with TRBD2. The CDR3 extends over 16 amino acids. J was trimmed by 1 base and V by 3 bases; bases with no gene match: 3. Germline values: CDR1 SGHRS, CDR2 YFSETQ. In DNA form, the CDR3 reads TGCGCCAGCAGCTCCGGGACTAGCGGGGTCCAAGAGACCCAGTACTTC. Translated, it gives CASSSGTSGVQETQYF.

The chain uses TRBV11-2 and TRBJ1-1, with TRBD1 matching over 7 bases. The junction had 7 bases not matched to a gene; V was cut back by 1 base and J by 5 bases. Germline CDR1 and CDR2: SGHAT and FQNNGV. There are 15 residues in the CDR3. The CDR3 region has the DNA TGTGCCAGCAGCTTAGGGAGGGGGCAGGGAACTGAAGCTTTCTTT. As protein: CASSLGRGQGTEAFF. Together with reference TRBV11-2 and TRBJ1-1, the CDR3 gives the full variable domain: EAGVAQSPRYKIIEKRQSVAFWCNPISGHATLYWYQQILGQGPKLLIQFQNNGVVDDSQLPKDRFSAERLKGVDSTLKIQPAKLEDSAVYLCASSLGRGQGTEAFFGQGTRLTVV.

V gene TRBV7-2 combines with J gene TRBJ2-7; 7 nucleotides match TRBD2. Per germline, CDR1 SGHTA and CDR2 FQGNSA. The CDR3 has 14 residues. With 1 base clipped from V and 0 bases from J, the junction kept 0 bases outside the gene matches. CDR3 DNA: TGTGCCAGCAGCTTAGGCGGGGGCTCCTACGAGCAGTACTTC. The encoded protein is CASSLGGGSYEQYF.

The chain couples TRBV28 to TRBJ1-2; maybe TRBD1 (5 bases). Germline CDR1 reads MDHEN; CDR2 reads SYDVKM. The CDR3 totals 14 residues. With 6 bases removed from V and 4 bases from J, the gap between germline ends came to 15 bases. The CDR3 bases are TGTGCCAGCAGGAATACCCAGGGTTTCTATGGCTACACCTTC. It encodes CASRNTQGFYGYTF.

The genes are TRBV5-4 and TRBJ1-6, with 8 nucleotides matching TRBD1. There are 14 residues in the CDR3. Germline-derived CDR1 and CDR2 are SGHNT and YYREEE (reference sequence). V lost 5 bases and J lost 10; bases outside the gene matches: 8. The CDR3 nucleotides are TGTGCCAGCAGACGGACACAGGGGGACTCACCCCTCCACTTT. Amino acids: CASRRTQGDSPLHF.

CDR3 region: CASSYRTGGSYEQYF. The DNA of the CDR3 is TGTGCCAGCAGTTACAGGACAGGGGGCTCGTACGAGCAGTACTTC. J is TRBJ2-7 and V is TRBV6-2 or TRBV6-3; 11 nucleotides match TRBD1. V was pared by 2 bases and J by 4 bases, with 4 bases of the junction left unmatched. The CDR3 is 15 residues long. Germline CDR1 MNHEY, CDR2 SVGEGT.

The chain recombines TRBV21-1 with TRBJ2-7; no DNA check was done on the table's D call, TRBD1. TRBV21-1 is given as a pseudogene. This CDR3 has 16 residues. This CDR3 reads CASSKVVRGGPYEQYF. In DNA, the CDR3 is TGTGCCAGCAGCAAAGTGGTTAGGGGCGGACCCTACGAGCAGTACTTC.

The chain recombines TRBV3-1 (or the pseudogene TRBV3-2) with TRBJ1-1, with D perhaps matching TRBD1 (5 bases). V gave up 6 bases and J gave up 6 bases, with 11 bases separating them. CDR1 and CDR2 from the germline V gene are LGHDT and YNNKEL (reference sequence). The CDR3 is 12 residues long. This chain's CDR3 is CASSQLGAEAFF. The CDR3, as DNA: TGTGCCAGCAGTCAGTTAGGGGCTGAAGCTTTCTTT.

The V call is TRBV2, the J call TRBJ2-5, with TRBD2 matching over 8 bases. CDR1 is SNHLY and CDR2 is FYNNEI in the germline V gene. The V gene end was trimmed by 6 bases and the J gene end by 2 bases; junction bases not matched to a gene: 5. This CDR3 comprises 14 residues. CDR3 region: CASRTTSGQETQYF. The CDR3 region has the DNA TGTGCCAGCAGGACAACTAGCGGTCAAGAGACCCAGTACTTC.

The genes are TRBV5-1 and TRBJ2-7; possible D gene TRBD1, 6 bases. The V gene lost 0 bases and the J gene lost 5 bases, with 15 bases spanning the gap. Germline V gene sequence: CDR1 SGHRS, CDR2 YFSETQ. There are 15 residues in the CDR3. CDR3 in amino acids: CASSLGGLLVDEQYF. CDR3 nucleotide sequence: TGCGCCAGCAGCTTGGGGGGGCTGCTGGTGGACGAGCAGTACTTC.

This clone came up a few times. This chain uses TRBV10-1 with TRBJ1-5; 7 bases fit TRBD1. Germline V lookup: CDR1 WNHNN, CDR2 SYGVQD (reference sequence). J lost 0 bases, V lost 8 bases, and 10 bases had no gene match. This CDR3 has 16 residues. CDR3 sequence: CASCVWDSNSNQPQHF. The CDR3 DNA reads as TGCGCCAGCTGTGTCTGGGACAGTAATAGCAATCAGCCCCAGCATTTT.

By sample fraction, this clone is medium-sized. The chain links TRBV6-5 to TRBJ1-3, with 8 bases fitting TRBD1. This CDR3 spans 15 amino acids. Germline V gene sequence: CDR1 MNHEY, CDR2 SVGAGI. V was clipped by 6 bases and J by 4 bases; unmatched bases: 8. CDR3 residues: CASSHRQGYGNTIYF. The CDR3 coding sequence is TGTGCCAGCAGCCATCGACAGGGGTACGGAAACACCATATATTTT.

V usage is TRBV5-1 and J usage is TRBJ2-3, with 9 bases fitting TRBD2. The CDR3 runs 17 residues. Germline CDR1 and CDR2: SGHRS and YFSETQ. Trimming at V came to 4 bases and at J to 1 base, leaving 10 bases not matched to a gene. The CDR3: CASSRTPLAGGTDTQYF. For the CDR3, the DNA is TGCGCCAGCAGCCGGACCCCACTAGCGGGCGGCACAGATACGCAGTATTTT.

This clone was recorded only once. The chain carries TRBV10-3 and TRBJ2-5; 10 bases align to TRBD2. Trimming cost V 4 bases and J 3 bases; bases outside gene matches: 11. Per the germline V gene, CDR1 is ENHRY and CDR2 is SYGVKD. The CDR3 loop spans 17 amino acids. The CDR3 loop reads CAISGGLALGQEETQYF. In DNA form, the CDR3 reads TGTGCCATCAGTGGGGGACTAGCGCTGGGCCAAGAAGAGACCCAGTACTTC.